Shown below are 12 T cell receptor beta chains from a single sample sequenced in a study of response to subunit inactivated influenza vaccine. TCRdb redid the calling of the RT-PCR reads with MiXCR, one entry per CDR3 protein. In the table there are 600,000 to 700,000 distinct CDR3 sequences, around 15% of which are singletons. The specimen was PBMCs from blood, collected less than 15 days before vaccination. These receptors all stem from a man between 45 and 60 years old who received an inactivated influenza vaccine.

In this sample, this clonotype turned up a few times. The rearrangement uses TRBV12-3 or TRBV12-4 and TRBJ2-1; no reliable D call. The V end lost 5 bases, the J end lost 2 bases, and 28 bases lay between the germline ends. The CDR3 is made up of 20 amino acids. CDR3 region: CASSPAPGSDHATPYNEQFF. The CDR3 DNA reads TGTGCCAGCAGTCCGGCCCCAGGAAGCGATCACGCAACACCCTACAATGAGCAGTTCTTC.

This clonotype was seen ten or more times. The chain recombines TRBV28 with TRBJ2-3; the D gene is possibly TRBD1 (6 bases). The CDR3 has 14 residues. Germline V gives CDR1 MDHEN, CDR2 SYDVKM. V dropped 6 bases and J dropped 0 bases, with 10 bases sitting between them. The CDR3 here is CASRTGTSTDTQYF. DNA for the CDR3: TGTGCCAGCAGAACCGGGACAAGCACAGATACGCAGTATTTT.

This clonotype was detected many times. CDR3 bases: TGTGCCAGCAGTTCGCTGACAGGGTTTGATACGCAGTATTTT. Translated: CASSSLTGFDTQYF. V gene TRBV6-2 or TRBV6-3 combines with J gene TRBJ2-3; 7 bases match TRBD1. This CDR3 has 14 amino acids. V lost 4 bases and J lost 6; bases outside the gene matches: 7. The germline CDR1 and CDR2 sequences are MNHEY and SVGEGT.

The rearrangement joins TRBV27 to TRBJ2-2, with TRBD1 matching over 7 bases. Looked up from germline, CDR1 is MNHEY and CDR2 is SMNVEV (reference sequence). The CDR3 contains 16 residues. V lost 6 bases to trimming and J lost 0 bases; unmatched junction nucleotides: 7. The CDR3 loop reads CASRRTGFANTGELFF. The CDR3 DNA sequence: TGTGCCAGCAGGAGGACAGGTTTCGCGAACACCGGGGAGCTGTTTTTT.

This clonotype showed up just a few times. The V call is TRBV6-2 or TRBV6-3, the J call TRBJ2-1, with 14 bases that match TRBD2. The CDR3 consists of 18 residues. The germline V gene encodes CDR1 MNHEY and CDR2 SVGEGT. Losses at the gene ends were 3 bases for V and 4 bases for J; bases not matched to a gene: 8. The CDR3 protein is CASSYLGLAGVRYNEQFF. CDR3 DNA: TGTGCCAGCAGTTATCTGGGACTAGCGGGAGTTCGGTACAATGAGCAGTTCTTC.

This sequence joins TRBV5-1 and TRBJ2-3; 8 bases are a match to TRBD2. This CDR3 contains 16 residues. CDR1 is SGHRS, CDR2 YFSETQ, per germline. The ends lost 0 bases at V and 3 bases at J; junction bases unmatched: 6. This chain's CDR3 is CASSLAFAGGTDTQYF. The CDR3 nucleotides are TGCGCCAGCAGCTTGGCCTTCGCGGGAGGAACAGATACGCAGTATTTT.

In this sample, this clonotype turned up a few times. V usage is TRBV7-9 and J usage is TRBJ2-3; TRBD2 agrees at 8 bases. Germline-derived CDR1 and CDR2 are SEHNR and FQNEAQ (reference sequence). This CDR3 region has 14 residues. The junction had 9 bases not matched to a gene; V was cut back by 8 bases and J by 5 bases. CDR3 residues: CASGGAGAEDTQYF. CDR3 DNA sequence: TGTGCCAGCGGCGGAGCGGGAGCGGAAGATACGCAGTATTTT.

Of note for this clonotype: A read error may account for a junction end that differs from germline. The chain has TRBV7-2 and TRBJ2-5; TRBD2 matches 14 bases. The germline CDR1 and CDR2 sequences are SGHTA and FQGNSA. The CDR3 runs to 14 residues. The CDR3: CASSPGLAGETQHF. CDR3 DNA sequence: TGTGCCAGCAGCCCGGGACTAGCGGGAGAGACCCAGCACTTC.

The chain couples TRBV11-2 to TRBJ2-1, with unresolved D. Germline V gives CDR1 SGHAT, CDR2 FQNNGV. V lost 5 bases to trimming and J lost 10 bases, with 12 bases between them. The CDR3 contains 12 residues. CDR3 loop: CASSAVRWEQFF. CDR3 in DNA: TGTGCCAGCAGCGCAGTTCGTTGGGAGCAGTTCTTC.

This clonotype turned up a few times. The chain has TRBV5-8 and TRBJ2-3; 9 positions match TRBD1. Germline CDR1 reads SGHTS; CDR2 reads YDEGEE. The CDR3 is 15 amino acids. V shed 4 bases, J shed 6 bases, and the junction held 9 bases outside the gene matches. The CDR3: CASSPGQGAVDTQYF. The DNA for the CDR3 is TGTGCCAGCAGCCCGGGACAGGGAGCGGTTGATACGCAGTATTTT.

The chain has TRBV5-1 and TRBJ1-1; D gene ambiguous. Trimming removed 4 bases at V and 5 bases at J, with 15 bases between. Germline CDR1 is SGHRS and CDR2 is YFSETQ. CDR3 length equals 14 residues. The CDR3 loop is CASSLLHVGTEAFF. The CDR3 coding sequence is TGCGCCAGCAGCCTCCTCCACGTAGGGACTGAAGCTTTCTTT.

The CDR3 loop reads CASSSSGGRYEQYF. Here the CDR3 DNA reads TGTGCCAGCAGCTCTTCCGGCGGGAGGTACGAGCAGTACTTC. The chain uses TRBV7-2 and TRBJ2-7; TRBD2 matches 8 bases. The ends lost 4 bases at V and 4 bases at J; junction bases unmatched: 6. Germline loops: CDR1 SGHTA, CDR2 FQGNSA. CDR3 length: 14 residues.